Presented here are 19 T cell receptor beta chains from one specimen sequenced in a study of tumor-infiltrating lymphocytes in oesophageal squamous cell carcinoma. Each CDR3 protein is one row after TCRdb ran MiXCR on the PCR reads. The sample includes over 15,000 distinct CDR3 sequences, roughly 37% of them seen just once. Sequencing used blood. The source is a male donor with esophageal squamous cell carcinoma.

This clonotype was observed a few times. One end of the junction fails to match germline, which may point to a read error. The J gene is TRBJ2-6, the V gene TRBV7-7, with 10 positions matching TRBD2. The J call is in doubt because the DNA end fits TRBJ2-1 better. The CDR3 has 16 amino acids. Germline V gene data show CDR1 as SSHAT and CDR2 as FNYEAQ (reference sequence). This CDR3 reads CASSLEVGLAYNEQFF. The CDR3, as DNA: TGTGCTAGCAGCTTAGAAGTGGGACTAGCGTACAATGAGCAGTTCTTC.

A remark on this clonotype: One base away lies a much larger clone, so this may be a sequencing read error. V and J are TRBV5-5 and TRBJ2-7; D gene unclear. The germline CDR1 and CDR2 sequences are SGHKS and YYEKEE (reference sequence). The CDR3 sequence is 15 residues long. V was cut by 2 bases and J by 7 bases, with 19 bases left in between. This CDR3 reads CASSLREAAYNEQYF. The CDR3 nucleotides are TGTGCCAGCAGCTTAAGAGAGGCCGCCTACAATGAGCAGTACTTC.

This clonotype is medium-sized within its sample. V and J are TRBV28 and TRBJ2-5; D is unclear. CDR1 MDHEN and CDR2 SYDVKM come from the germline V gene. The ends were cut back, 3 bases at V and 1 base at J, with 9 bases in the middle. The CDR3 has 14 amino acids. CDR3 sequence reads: CASSFLGFQETQYF. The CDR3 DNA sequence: TGTGCCAGCAGTTTCCTGGGGTTCCAAGAGACCCAGTACTTC.

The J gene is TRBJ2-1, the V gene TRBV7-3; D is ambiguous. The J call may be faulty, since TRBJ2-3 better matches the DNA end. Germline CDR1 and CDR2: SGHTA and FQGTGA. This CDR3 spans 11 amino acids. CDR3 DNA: TGTGCCAGCAGCCCCCAAGATACGCAGTATTTT. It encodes CASSPQDTQYF.

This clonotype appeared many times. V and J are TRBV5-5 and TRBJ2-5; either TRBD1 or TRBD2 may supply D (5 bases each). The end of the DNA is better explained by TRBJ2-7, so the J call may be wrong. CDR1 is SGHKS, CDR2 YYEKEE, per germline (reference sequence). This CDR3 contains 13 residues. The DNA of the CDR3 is TGTGCCAGCAGCGGGATTGGGGGTTACGAGCAGTACTTC. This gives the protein CASSGIGGYEQYF.

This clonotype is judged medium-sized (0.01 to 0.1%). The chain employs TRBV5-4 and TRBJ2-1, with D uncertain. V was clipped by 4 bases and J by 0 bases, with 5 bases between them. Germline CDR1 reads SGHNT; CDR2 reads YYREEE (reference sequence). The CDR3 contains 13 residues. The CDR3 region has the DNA TGTGCCAGCAGCGCAAGCTCCTACAATGAGCAGTTCTTC. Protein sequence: CASSASSYNEQFF.

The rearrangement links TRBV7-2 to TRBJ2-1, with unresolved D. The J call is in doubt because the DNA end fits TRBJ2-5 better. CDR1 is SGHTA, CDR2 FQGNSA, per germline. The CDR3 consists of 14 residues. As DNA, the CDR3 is TGTGCCAGCAGACACCGAGATTGGGGAGAGACCCAGTACTTC. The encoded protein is CASRHRDWGETQYF.

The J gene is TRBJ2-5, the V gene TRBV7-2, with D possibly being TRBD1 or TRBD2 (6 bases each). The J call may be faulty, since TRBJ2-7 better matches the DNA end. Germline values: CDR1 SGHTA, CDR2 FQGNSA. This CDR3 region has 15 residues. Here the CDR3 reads CASSSEGGQLYEQYF. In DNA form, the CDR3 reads TGTGCCAGCAGCTCGGAGGGAGGACAGCTCTACGAGCAGTACTTC.

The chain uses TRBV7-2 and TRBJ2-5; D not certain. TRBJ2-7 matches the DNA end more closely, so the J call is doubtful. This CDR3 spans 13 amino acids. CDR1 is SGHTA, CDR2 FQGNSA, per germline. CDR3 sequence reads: CASSLGVTYEQYF. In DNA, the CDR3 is TGTGCCAGCAGCTTAGGGGTGACCTACGAGCAGTACTTC.

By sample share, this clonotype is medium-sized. CDR3 region: CASSRGAGNTGELFF. CDR3 sequence (DNA): TGTGCCAGCAGCCGGGGAGCGGGGAACACCGGGGAGCTGTTTTTT. The V call is TRBV7-9, the J call TRBJ2-2, with D perhaps matching TRBD2 (6 bases). The CDR3 totals 15 residues. The germline V gene encodes CDR1 SEHNR and CDR2 FQNEAQ (reference sequence). V shed 5 bases and J shed 1 base, with 11 bases lying between them.

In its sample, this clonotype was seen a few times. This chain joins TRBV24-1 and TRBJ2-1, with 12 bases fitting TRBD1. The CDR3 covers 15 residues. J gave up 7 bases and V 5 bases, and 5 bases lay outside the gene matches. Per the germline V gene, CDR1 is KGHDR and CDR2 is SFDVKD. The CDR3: CATSAGTGGSNEQFF. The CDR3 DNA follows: TGTGCCACCAGTGCCGGGACAGGGGGCTCAAATGAGCAGTTCTTC.

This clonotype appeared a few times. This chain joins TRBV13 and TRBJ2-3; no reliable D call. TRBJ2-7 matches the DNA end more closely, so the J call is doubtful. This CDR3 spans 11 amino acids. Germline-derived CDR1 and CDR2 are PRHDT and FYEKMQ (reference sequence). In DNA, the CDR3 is TGTGCCAGCAGCTTATTCTACGAGCAGTACTTC. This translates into CASSLFYEQYF.

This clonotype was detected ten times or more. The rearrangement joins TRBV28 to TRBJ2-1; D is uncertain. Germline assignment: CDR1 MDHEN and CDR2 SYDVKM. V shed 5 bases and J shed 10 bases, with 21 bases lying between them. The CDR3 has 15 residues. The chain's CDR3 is CASSPWAQAFGEQFF. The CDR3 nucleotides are TGTGCCAGCAGTCCCTGGGCTCAGGCCTTCGGGGAGCAGTTCTTC. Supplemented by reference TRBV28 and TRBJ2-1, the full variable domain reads DVKVTQSSRYLVKRTGEKVFLECVQDMDHENMFWYRQDPGLGLRLIYFSYDVKMKEKGDIPEGYSVSREKKERFSLILESASTNQTSMYLCASSPWAQAFGEQFFGPGTRLTVL.

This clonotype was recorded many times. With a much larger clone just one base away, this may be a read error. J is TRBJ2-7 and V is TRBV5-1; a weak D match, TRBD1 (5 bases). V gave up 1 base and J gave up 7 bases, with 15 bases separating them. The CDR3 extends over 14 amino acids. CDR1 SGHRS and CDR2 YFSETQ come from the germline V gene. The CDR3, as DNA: TGCGCCAGCAGCTTGCCGACAGCGTACAATGAGCAGTACTTC. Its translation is CASSLPTAYNEQYF. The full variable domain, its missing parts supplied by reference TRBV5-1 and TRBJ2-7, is KAGVTQTPRYLIKTRGQQVTLSCSPISGHRSVSWYQQTPGQGLQFLFEYFSETQRNKGNFPGRFSGRQFSNSRSEMNVSTLELGDSALYLCASSLPTAYNEQYFGPGTRLTVT.

The CDR3 nucleotides read TGTGCCAGCAGTGTACAGGGATCTGGGGCCAACGTCCTGACTTTC. Protein product: CASSVQGSGANVLTF. The genes are TRBV12-3 or TRBV12-4 and TRBJ2-6; possibly TRBD1 for D (6 bases). The V end lost 5 bases, the J end lost 1 base, and 9 bases lay between the germline ends. The CDR3 is 15 amino acids.

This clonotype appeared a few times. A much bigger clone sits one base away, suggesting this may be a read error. The CDR3 spells CASVGPSGGGNTGELYF. CDR3 DNA sequence: TGTGCCAGCGTTGGCCCGAGCGGGGGGGGTAACACCGGGGAGCTGTATTTT. The genes are TRBV6-6 and TRBJ2-3, with 10 bases fitting TRBD2. CDR1 and CDR2 from the germline V gene are MNHNY and SVGAGI (reference sequence). The CDR3 spans 17 residues. V trimming: 8 bases; J trimming: 14 bases; junction bases outside the gene matches: 25.

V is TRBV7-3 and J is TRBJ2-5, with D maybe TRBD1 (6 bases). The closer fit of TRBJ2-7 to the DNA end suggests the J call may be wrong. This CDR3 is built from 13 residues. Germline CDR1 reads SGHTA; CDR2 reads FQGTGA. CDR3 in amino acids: CASSPTGFGEQYF. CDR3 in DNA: TGTGCCAGCAGCCCAACAGGGTTTGGCGAGCAGTACTTC.

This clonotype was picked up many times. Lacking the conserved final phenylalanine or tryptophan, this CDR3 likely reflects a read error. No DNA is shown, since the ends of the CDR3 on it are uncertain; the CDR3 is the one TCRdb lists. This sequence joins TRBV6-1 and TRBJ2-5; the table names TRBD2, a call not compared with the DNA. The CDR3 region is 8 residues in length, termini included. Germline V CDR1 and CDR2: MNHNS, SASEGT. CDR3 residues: CASSERGP.

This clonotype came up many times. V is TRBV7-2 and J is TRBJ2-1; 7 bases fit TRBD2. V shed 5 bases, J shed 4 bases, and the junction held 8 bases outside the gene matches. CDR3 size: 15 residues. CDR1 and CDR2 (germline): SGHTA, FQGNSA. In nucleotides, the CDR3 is TGTGCCAGCAGCAGCGGACTAGTTGGGTACAATGAGCAGTTCTTC. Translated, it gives CASSSGLVGYNEQFF.